A single sample gave rise to the 27 T cell receptor beta chains below, sequenced in a study of T cell clones after liver transplantation. Sequencing was performed with immunoSEQ multiplex PCR; in TCRdb, only in-frame clones are kept and a portion is missing. The table lists about 99,000 clones, 82% of them singletons. This material consisted of CD4+ T cells from blood, taken before liver transplant. Receptor source: a human donor who received a liver transplant.

The genes are TRBV7-7 and TRBJ2-1, with TRBD2 matching over 9 bases. The CDR3 is 15 residues long. With V trimmed by 5 bases and J by 5 bases, 7 bases remained unmatched. CDR1 SSHAT and CDR2 FNYEAQ come from the germline V gene (reference sequence). CDR3 loop: CASSPPGLANNEQFF. The CDR3 nucleotides read TGTGCCAGCAGCCCACCGGGACTAGCTAACAATGAGCAGTTCTTC.

The chain recombines TRBV19 with TRBJ2-2; the match to TRBD2 covers 10 bases. The CDR3 is made up of 15 amino acids. Germline lookup yields CDR1 LNHDA and CDR2 SQIVND (reference sequence). The junction had 6 bases not matched to a gene; V was cut back by 11 bases and J by 0 bases. The CDR3 coding sequence is TGTGCCTCCCAAGGACTAGCGGCGAACACCGGGGAGCTGTTTTTT. Amino acid sequence: CASQGLAANTGELFF.

The V call is TRBV4-1, the J call TRBJ1-2, with no clear D. The CDR3 spans 15 residues. The V and J ends lost 0 bases and 5 bases respectively, with 13 bases between them. Germline V CDR1 and CDR2: MGHRA, YSYEKL. The CDR3 DNA reads as TGCGCCAGCAGCCAAGATACCGGGGTACAGTATGGCTACACCTTC. Its translation is CASSQDTGVQYGYTF.

The chain couples TRBV5-6 to TRBJ2-5; TRBD1 aligns across 7 bases. CDR3 length: 15 residues. V was pared by 4 bases and J by 1 base, with 7 bases of the junction left unmatched. Looked up from germline, CDR1 is SGHDT and CDR2 is YYEEEE. The CDR3 DNA sequence: TGTGCCAGCAGCCCCTGGGACAGAGTCCAAGAGACCCAGTACTTC. Encoded protein: CASSPWDRVQETQYF.

The table lists this clone with a count of one. The V gene is TRBV21-1, the J gene TRBJ2-3; the table's D call of TRBD2 was not tested on the DNA. TRBV21-1 is a pseudogene. The CDR3 has 18 residues. CDR3 DNA: TGTGCCAGCATCTTGTGGACTAGCGGGGCCCTTTTCACAGATACGCAGTATTTT. Protein sequence: CASILWTSGALFTDTQYF.

In DNA form, the CDR3 reads TGTGCCAGCAGCGCAACCGGATCTAGCTCCTACAATGAGCAGTTCTTC. This encodes CASSATGSSSYNEQFF. This chain links TRBV28 with TRBJ2-1, with D unclear. This CDR3 is built from 16 residues. Germline-derived CDR1 and CDR2 are MDHEN and SYDVKM. V was pared by 6 bases and J by 0 bases, with 15 bases between.

J is TRBJ2-5 and V is TRBV5-1; 7 bases align to TRBD2. Germline V CDR1 and CDR2: SGHRS, YFSETQ. This CDR3 region has 16 residues. V lost 1 base to trimming and J lost 3 bases; unmatched junction nucleotides: 9. The CDR3 here is CASSLLGTIMEETQYF. As DNA, the CDR3 is TGCGCCAGCAGCTTGCTGGGGACTATCATGGAAGAGACCCAGTACTTC.

This clone appeared a few times. CDR3 sequence (DNA): TGTGCCAGTAGTATAAATCGTGGGAAGAACACTGAAGCTTTCTTT. Translating it yields CASSINRGKNTEAFF. This chain joins TRBV19 and TRBJ1-1; D gene ambiguous. V was pared by 2 bases and J by 1 base, with 11 bases between. CDR1 is LNHDA, CDR2 SQIVND, per germline (reference sequence). The CDR3 extends over 15 amino acids.

V is TRBV27 and J is TRBJ2-3; 7 bases fit TRBD2. After removal of 6 bases from V and 4 bases from J, the junction contained 10 bases not matched to a gene. The germline CDR1 and CDR2 sequences are MNHEY and SMNVEV (reference sequence). The CDR3 is 15 amino acids. The CDR3 loop reads CASRAGPTVADTQYF. The CDR3 DNA is TGTGCCAGCAGAGCGGGGCCGACGGTGGCAGATACGCAGTATTTT.

V is TRBV7-6 and J is TRBJ1-1; D is unresolved. CDR3 length equals 13 residues. With 1 base removed from V and 1 base from J, the gap between germline ends came to 4 bases. CDR1 is SGHVS, CDR2 FNYEAQ, per germline. The CDR3 DNA follows: TGTGCCAGCAGCTTAGATGCGAACACTGAAGCTTTCTTT. Amino acid sequence: CASSLDANTEAFF.

The V and J genes are TRBV2 and TRBJ1-6; D is perhaps TRBD1 (5 bases). V lost 1 base and J 6 bases, leaving 10 bases between the germline ends. Germline V gene sequence: CDR1 SNHLY, CDR2 FYNNEI. The length of the CDR3 is 15 residues. The DNA of the CDR3 is TGTGCCAGCAGTGAAGTGGGGGAAGGTAATTCACCCCTCCACTTT. Its protein is CASSEVGEGNSPLHF. The full variable domain, with the rest looked up from reference TRBV2 and TRBJ1-6, is EPEVTQTPSHQVTQMGQEVILRCVPISNHLYFYWYRQILGQKVEFLVSFYNNEISEKSEIFDDQFSVERPDGSNFTLKIRSTKLEDSAMYFCASSEVGEGNSPLHFGNGTRLTVT.

The V gene is TRBV7-2, the J gene TRBJ1-1, with 8 positions matching TRBD1. CDR1 and CDR2 from the germline V gene are SGHTA and FQGNSA. The CDR3 sequence is 14 residues long. J was trimmed by 8 bases and V by 1 base; bases with no gene match: 6. The CDR3 spells CASSLGTGYAEAFF. For the CDR3, the DNA is TGTGCCAGCAGCTTAGGGACAGGGTATGCCGAAGCTTTCTTT.

This chain uses TRBV4-3 with TRBJ1-2; possible D gene TRBD1, 5 bases. In germline, CDR1 is LGHNA, CDR2 YSLEER. The CDR3 extends over 17 amino acids. Deletions cut 6 bases from V and 5 bases from J, with 25 bases between. The CDR3 is CASSLDRGAQIAYGYTF. For the CDR3, the DNA is TGCGCCAGCAGTCTTGATCGAGGGGCCCAGATAGCTTATGGCTACACCTTC.

V usage is TRBV19 and J usage is TRBJ1-1, with no clear D. In germline, CDR1 is LNHDA, CDR2 SQIVND (reference sequence). Trimming left V 7 bases short and J 5 bases short, with 11 bases between. The CDR3 length is 12 residues. CDR3 DNA sequence: TGTGCCAGTACCTCAACATCAACTGAAGCTTTCTTT. It is translated as CASTSTSTEAFF.

The V call is TRBV27, the J call TRBJ1-1; 7 bases map to TRBD1. Germline-derived CDR1 and CDR2 are MNHEY and SMNVEV (reference sequence). After removal of 4 bases from V and 11 bases from J, the junction contained 16 bases not matched to a gene. The CDR3 sequence is 15 residues long. This CDR3 reads CASSSPGQPARGAFF. The CDR3 DNA is TGTGCCAGCAGTTCTCCGGGACAGCCGGCGAGGGGGGCTTTCTTT.

This sequence joins TRBV18 and TRBJ2-7, with 8 bases matching TRBD1. Germline V CDR1 and CDR2: KGHSH, LQKENI. The CDR3 loop spans 15 amino acids. V lost 3 bases, J lost 3 bases, and 7 bases stayed unmatched. The chain's CDR3 is CASSPTGTGIYEQYF. CDR3 nucleotides: TGTGCCAGCTCACCGACCGGGACAGGTATCTACGAGCAGTACTTC. The complete variable domain, with remaining parts taken from reference TRBV18 and TRBJ2-7, reads NAGVMQNPRHLVRRRGQEARLRCSPMKGHSHVYWYRQLPEEGLKFMVYLQKENIIDESGMPKERFSAEFPKEGPSILRIQQVVRGDSAAYFCASSPTGTGIYEQYFGPGTRLTVT.

The chain links TRBV9 to TRBJ2-1; D may be TRBD1 (6 bases). CDR3 length equals 16 residues. Trimming removed 0 bases from V and 4 bases from J, with 14 bases in between. The V gene's germline CDR1 is SGDLS and CDR2 YYNGEE. The CDR3 sequence is CASSVVGSGAYNEQFF. The CDR3, as DNA: TGTGCCAGCAGCGTAGTAGGGTCAGGGGCTTACAATGAGCAGTTCTTC.

The chain uses TRBV5-1 and TRBJ1-4; the match to TRBD1 covers 11 bases. V gave up 1 base and J gave up 8 bases; unmatched junction bases: 7. Germline values: CDR1 SGHRS, CDR2 YFSETQ. This CDR3 has 16 residues. CDR3 nucleotides: TGCGCCAGCAGCTTGCGGACAGGGGGCTCCGGGGAAAAACTGTTTTTT. Translation: CASSLRTGGSGEKLFF.

This rearrangement joins TRBV7-6 to TRBJ1-2, with a possible D match to TRBD1 (5 bases). Germline CDR1 and CDR2: SGHVS and FNYEAQ. V was trimmed by 4 bases and J by 6 bases, leaving 18 bases between them. CDR3 length equals 15 residues. The CDR3 nucleotides read TGTGCCAGCAGCTCCGTCGTAGGAGGGGTGGATGGCTACACCTTC. The encoded protein is CASSSVVGGVDGYTF.

The V and J genes are TRBV19 and TRBJ2-5; tentative D call: TRBD2 (5 bases). The V and J ends lost 5 bases and 5 bases respectively, with 18 bases between them. Germline V lookup: CDR1 LNHDA, CDR2 SQIVND (reference sequence). This CDR3 region has 15 residues. CDR3 protein: CASSDVSAGMETQYF. In DNA, the CDR3 is TGTGCCAGTAGTGACGTGTCGGCGGGTATGGAGACCCAGTACTTC.

This clone has more than one count but fewer than ten. The V call is TRBV30, the J call TRBJ1-1; maybe TRBD1 (5 bases). The length of the CDR3 is 11 residues. The ends were cut back, 4 bases at V and 7 bases at J, with 10 bases in the middle. Germline CDR1 GTSNPN, CDR2 SVGIG (reference sequence). CDR3 in amino acids: CAWTGRGEAFF. For the CDR3, the DNA is TGTGCCTGGACGGGGAGGGGTGAAGCTTTCTTT.

V and J are TRBV19 and TRBJ2-5, with 9 bases fitting TRBD2. The CDR3 loop spans 16 amino acids. From germline, CDR1 is LNHDA and CDR2 SQIVND (reference sequence). V shed 8 bases and J 5 bases; nucleotides not matched to a gene: 15. This chain's CDR3 is CASSPRVGGRAETQYF. CDR3 sequence (DNA): TGTGCCAGTTCGCCTCGAGTGGGCGGGAGGGCTGAGACCCAGTACTTC. Drawing the rest from reference TRBV19 and TRBJ2-5, the complete variable domain is DGGITQSPKYLFRKEGQNVTLSCEQNLNHDAMYWYRQDPGQGLRLIYYSQIVNDFQKGDIAEGYSVSREKKESFPLTVTSAQKNPTAFYLCASSPRVGGRAETQYFGPGTRLLVL.

V and J are TRBV19 and TRBJ1-1; tentatively, D is TRBD1 (5 bases). The CDR3 sequence is 15 residues long. Germline CDR1 and CDR2: LNHDA and SQIVND (reference sequence). Trimming cost V 8 bases and J 0 bases, with 16 bases left between them. The CDR3 sequence: CASRQSLLVNTEAFF. DNA for the CDR3: TGTGCCAGTCGACAGTCCCTCCTCGTGAACACTGAAGCTTTCTTT.

The chain carries TRBV18 and TRBJ1-2, with 7 bases aligning to TRBD1. The CDR3 contains 14 residues. The junction had 9 bases not matched to a gene; V was cut back by 3 bases and J by 8 bases. The germline CDR1 and CDR2 sequences are KGHSH and LQKENI. The DNA for the CDR3 is TGTGCCAGCTCACCCAATGAGGGGGCGAAGGGCTACACCTTC. Translating gives CASSPNEGAKGYTF.

This clone came up once. The chain has TRBV2 and TRBJ1-2; TRBD1 is a possible D gene (6 bases). Trimming cost V 3 bases and J 1 base, with 9 bases left between them. The CDR3 runs to 14 residues. CDR1 SNHLY and CDR2 FYNNEI come from the germline V gene. CDR3 amino acids: CASSEGALNYGYTF. CDR3 nucleotides: TGTGCCAGCAGTGAGGGGGCGCTTAACTATGGCTACACCTTC.

This clone was seen a few times. This chain uses TRBV18 with TRBJ2-2, with 9 nucleotides matching TRBD1. In germline, CDR1 is KGHSH, CDR2 LQKENI. The CDR3 consists of 17 residues. V trimming: 4 bases; J trimming: 4 bases; junction bases outside the gene matches: 10. CDR3 region: CASSRDRGSQGTGELFF. DNA for the CDR3: TGTGCCAGCTCACGAGACAGGGGGTCCCAGGGCACCGGGGAGCTGTTTTTT. The entire variable domain, with the rest obtained from reference TRBV18 and TRBJ2-2, is as follows: NAGVMQNPRHLVRRRGQEARLRCSPMKGHSHVYWYRQLPEEGLKFMVYLQKENIIDESGMPKERFSAEFPKEGPSILRIQQVVRGDSAAYFCASSRDRGSQGTGELFFGEGSRLTVL.

The genes are TRBV7-9 and TRBJ1-3; TRBD1 matches at 7 bases. The germline V gene has CDR1 SEHNR and CDR2 FQNEAQ (reference sequence). Trimming removed 8 bases from V and 6 bases from J; junction bases left unmatched: 10. CDR3 length equals 14 residues. CDR3 DNA: TGTGCCAGCCTCAAAGACAGGGCGGAAAACACCATATATTTT. Amino acids: CASLKDRAENTIYF.